Following are 31 T cell receptor beta chains from one sample sequenced in a study of T cell responses to AZD1222 COVID-19 vaccine listed by TCRdb under 2021. Receptor amplification or capture employed the immunoSEQ multiplex PCR assay. The clones in this table, taken by TCRdb from immuneACCESS, are in-frame only. Not every clone is retained; where verified, under half of the shortfall comes from an unresolved V gene, and the cause of the rest is unknown. The sample data list some 90,000 clones, and around nine tenths of these were observed just once. 4% to 6% of the sample is in the top ten clones. Interpreted using the paper, the time point label stands for: baseline before first vaccination. The treatment or condition label corresponds to: meningococcal conjugate vaccine given as trial control. Sequencing used peripheral blood, obtained on day 0 of MenACWY control vaccination. All receptors derive from an adult in good health.

The chain joins TRBV3-1 (or the pseudogene TRBV3-2) to TRBJ2-3; TRBD2 matches 14 bases. Per the germline V gene, CDR1 is LGHDT and CDR2 is YNNKEL (reference sequence). The CDR3 is made up of 17 amino acids. With 1 base clipped from V and 10 bases from J, the junction kept 10 bases outside the gene matches. The DNA for the CDR3 is TGTGCCAGCAGCCAAGTTCCCGGGACTAGCGGGAGTATGTCGCAGTATTTT. Translated, it gives CASSQVPGTSGSMSQYF.

V is TRBV4-2 and J is TRBJ1-4; D unresolved. The V end lost 4 bases, the J end lost 0 bases, and 6 bases lay between the germline ends. Germline V CDR1 and CDR2: LGHNA, YNFKEQ. This CDR3 comprises 14 residues. The CDR3 nucleotides are TGTGCCAGCAGCCCCCATTCAACTAATGAAAAACTGTTTTTT. The encoded protein is CASSPHSTNEKLFF.

The J gene is TRBJ2-7, the V gene TRBV3-1 (or the pseudogene TRBV3-2); D is possibly TRBD2 (5 bases). The V gene's germline CDR1 is LGHDT and CDR2 YNNKEL (reference sequence). V dropped 0 bases and J dropped 0 bases, with 9 bases sitting between them. This CDR3 is 15 amino acids long. This chain's CDR3 is CASSQEPAVSYEQYF. For the CDR3, the DNA is TGTGCCAGCAGCCAAGAGCCAGCGGTCTCCTACGAGCAGTACTTC.

The chain combines TRBV2 with TRBJ1-5; D is undetermined. The V end was cut by 2 bases, the J end by 0 bases, with 8 bases between. The CDR3 has 15 amino acids. CDR1 and CDR2 (germline): SNHLY, FYNNEI. The CDR3 region is CASSERAVSNQPQHF. Here the CDR3 DNA reads TGTGCCAGCAGTGAAAGGGCGGTTAGCAATCAGCCCCAGCATTTT.

The chain couples TRBV13 to TRBJ2-5; D gene uncertain. The germline V gene has CDR1 PRHDT and CDR2 FYEKMQ (reference sequence). CDR3 length: 13 amino acids. The V gene lost 5 bases and the J gene lost 1 base, with 8 bases spanning the gap. CDR3 bases: TGTGCCAGCAGCGAAAGCCCCCAAGAGACCCAGTACTTC. It yields the protein CASSESPQETQYF.

This clone was observed once. The rearrangement uses TRBV5-1 and TRBJ1-2; D is undetermined. V lost 5 bases, J lost 2 bases, and 13 bases lay in between. The CDR3 covers 14 residues. From germline, CDR1 is SGHRS and CDR2 YFSETQ. Here the CDR3 DNA reads TGCGCCAGCAGGGAGTCGACGGTGAACTATGGCTACACCTTC. Residues: CASRESTVNYGYTF.

This CDR3 is CASSERGLGVYGYTF. The DNA for the CDR3 is TGTGCCAGCAGTGAAAGGGGGCTAGGGGTCTATGGCTACACCTTC. The chain uses TRBV6-1 and TRBJ1-2; 7 nucleotides line up with TRBD1. This CDR3 is 15 amino acids long. CDR1 and CDR2 (germline): MNHNS, SASEGT. V was pared by 2 bases and J by 4 bases, with 7 bases of the junction left unmatched.

The rearrangement links TRBV19 to TRBJ1-6; D is undetermined. Trimming stripped 6 bases from V and 1 base from J, with 13 bases between. CDR1 is LNHDA, CDR2 SQIVND, per germline (reference sequence). The CDR3 sequence is 16 residues long. CDR3 sequence reads: CASRISGESYNSPLHF. DNA for the CDR3: TGTGCCAGTAGAATTTCCGGGGAATCCTATAATTCACCCCTCCACTTT.

The chain has TRBV9 and TRBJ2-1; TRBD1 matches 9 bases. The CDR3 has 15 amino acids. Trimming removed 0 bases from V and 5 bases from J; junction bases left unmatched: 3. The germline CDR1 and CDR2 sequences are SGDLS and YYNGEE. The CDR3 DNA reads TGTGCCAGCAGCGTAGTGGGACAGGGTAACAATGAGCAGTTCTTC. Translation: CASSVVGQGNNEQFF.

The chain joins TRBV3-1 (or the pseudogene TRBV3-2) to TRBJ2-7, with D possibly TRBD1 on 6 matching bases. Trimming took off 3 bases at V and 5 bases at J, with 11 bases between the two ends. The CDR3 length is 13 residues. In germline, CDR1 is LGHDT, CDR2 YNNKEL (reference sequence). This CDR3 is CASSQGARNEQYF. CDR3 sequence (DNA): TGTGCCAGCAGCCAGGGGGCGCGAAACGAGCAGTACTTC.

The chain combines TRBV19 with TRBJ2-7; 7 bases align to TRBD2. Germline values: CDR1 LNHDA, CDR2 SQIVND (reference sequence). The V gene end was trimmed by 7 bases and the J gene end by 7 bases; junction bases not matched to a gene: 13. The CDR3 covers 14 residues. The CDR3 nucleotides read TGTGCCAGTACCCAAGAAAGCGGGACGGGAGAGCAGTACTTC. It specifies CASTQESGTGEQYF.

The chain joins TRBV27 to TRBJ2-7, with TRBD1 identical over 10 bases. The CDR3 runs to 16 residues. Germline assignment: CDR1 MNHEY and CDR2 SMNVEV (reference sequence). With V trimmed by 2 bases and J by 4 bases, 8 bases remained unmatched. Here the CDR3 DNA reads TGTGCCAGCAGTTTAGGACAGGGGGAGGGCCGATACGAGCAGTACTTC. Its protein is CASSLGQGEGRYEQYF.

The chain is built from TRBV6-5 and TRBJ2-2; the D is unclear. This CDR3 comprises 13 residues. CDR1 MNHEY and CDR2 SVGAGI come from the germline V gene. V lost 0 bases and J 5 bases, leaving 4 bases between the germline ends. The CDR3 is CASSYSGTGELFF. The CDR3 bases are TGTGCCAGCAGTTACTCGGGGACCGGGGAGCTGTTTTTT.

V is TRBV7-2 and J is TRBJ1-1; a possible D gene is TRBD1 (6 bases). CDR3 length: 16 residues. V lost 3 bases, J lost 4 bases, and 18 bases lay in between. Germline lookup yields CDR1 SGHTA and CDR2 FQGNSA. CDR3 coding DNA: TGTGCCAGCAGCTTTCGGACGGGGGCTGTAGCCACTGAAGCTTTCTTT. Amino acid sequence: CASSFRTGAVATEAFF.

The V gene is TRBV5-1, the J gene TRBJ2-1, with 10 bases identical to TRBD2. The CDR3 has 15 amino acids. Germline V lookup: CDR1 SGHRS, CDR2 YFSETQ. V gave up 7 bases and J gave up 6 bases; unmatched junction bases: 10. The CDR3 reads CASAPGTSVFNEQFF. The CDR3 region has the DNA TGCGCCAGCGCCCCCGGGACTAGCGTGTTCAATGAGCAGTTCTTC.

This chain uses TRBV7-9 with TRBJ2-2; TRBD2 agrees at 12 bases. V shed 5 bases, J shed 4 bases, and the junction held 8 bases outside the gene matches. The germline V gene encodes CDR1 SEHNR and CDR2 FQNEAQ (reference sequence). The CDR3 is 17 residues long. CDR3: CASSLILAGGTTGELFF. In DNA, the CDR3 is TGTGCCAGCAGCCTCATACTAGCGGGAGGTACCACCGGGGAGCTGTTTTTT.

The genes are TRBV19 and TRBJ2-2, with unresolved D. V shed 7 bases and J shed 8 bases, with 8 bases lying between them. Looked up from germline, CDR1 is LNHDA and CDR2 is SQIVND (reference sequence). The CDR3 spans 11 residues. The CDR3 loop is CASTAEGELFF. The CDR3 nucleotides are TGTGCCAGTACCGCCGAAGGGGAGCTGTTTTTT. Complete variable domain (other parts from reference TRBV19 and TRBJ2-2): DGGITQSPKYLFRKEGQNVTLSCEQNLNHDAMYWYRQDPGQGLRLIYYSQIVNDFQKGDIAEGYSVSREKKESFPLTVTSAQKNPTAFYLCASTAEGELFFGEGSRLTVL.

Only one count was recorded for this clone. V gene TRBV6-4 combines with J gene TRBJ2-3, with TRBD2 matching 7 bases. The CDR3 is made up of 15 amino acids. The trim removed 3 bases at V and 0 bases at J, leaving 3 bases unmatched. Germline values: CDR1 MRHNA, CDR2 SNTAGT. In nucleotides, the CDR3 is TGTGCCAGCAGTGAAGGTAGCGGGAGCACAGATACGCAGTATTTT. Its protein product is CASSEGSGSTDTQYF.

The chain employs TRBV10-1 and TRBJ2-1; TRBD1 or TRBD2 may be the D gene (6 bases each). The CDR3 totals 13 residues. V dropped 9 bases and J dropped 8 bases, with 17 bases sitting between them. Germline-derived CDR1 and CDR2 are WNHNN and SYGVQD (reference sequence). The CDR3 protein is CARRGEYGYEQFF. The CDR3 region has the DNA TGCGCCAGGAGGGGGGAGTATGGTTATGAGCAGTTCTTC.

This clone was seen a single time. The chain carries TRBV11-3 and TRBJ2-1, with a weak D call TRBD2 (6 bases). The CDR3 contains 15 residues. The V and J ends lost 5 bases and 0 bases respectively, with 11 bases between them. Germline V CDR1 and CDR2: SGHNT, YENEEA. Here the CDR3 reads CASSTDYSSYNEQFF. The CDR3 DNA reads TGTGCCAGCAGCACGGACTACAGCTCCTACAATGAGCAGTTCTTC.

This clone was observed a single time. This rearrangement joins TRBV4-2 to TRBJ1-3, with 8 positions matching TRBD1. The CDR3 spans 16 residues. CDR1 is LGHNA and CDR2 is YNFKEQ in the germline V gene. V shed 1 base, J shed 8 bases, and the junction held 10 bases outside the gene matches. The CDR3 DNA is TGTGCCAGCAGCCAAGGGAAAGGACAGGGAAGTTACACCATATATTTT. It codes for CASSQGKGQGSYTIYF.

This rearrangement joins TRBV7-9 to TRBJ2-7, with D unclear. This CDR3 has 15 residues. Germline V gene lookup returns CDR1 SEHNR and CDR2 FQNEAQ (reference sequence). V lost 1 base and J 2 bases, leaving 12 bases between the germline ends. CDR3 protein: CASSLGGRQAYEQYF. DNA for the CDR3: TGTGCCAGCAGCTTAGGCGGCAGGCAAGCCTACGAGCAGTACTTC.

This clone appeared once. The V gene is TRBV25-1, the J gene TRBJ1-4; D is ambiguous. There are 15 residues in the CDR3. Trimming removed 2 bases at V and 0 bases at J, with 7 bases between. CDR1 MGHDK and CDR2 SYGVNS come from the germline V gene. CDR3 DNA: TGTGCCAGCAGTGAAGCCGGTGCAACTAATGAAAAACTGTTTTTT. Translated: CASSEAGATNEKLFF.

The chain has TRBV11-3 and TRBJ2-1; perhaps TRBD2 as D (5 bases). V was clipped by 0 bases and J by 2 bases, with 11 bases between them. This CDR3 is built from 16 residues. CDR1 and CDR2 from the germline V gene are SGHNT and YENEEA. In DNA form, the CDR3 reads TGTGCCAGCAGCTTAGACGGCGGGCGAACCTACAATGAGCAGTTCTTC. Amino acid sequence: CASSLDGGRTYNEQFF.

The chain links TRBV10-3 to TRBJ1-1; possibly TRBD1 for D (6 bases). CDR1 is ENHRY and CDR2 is SYGVKD in the germline V gene. The ends were cut back, 6 bases at V and 5 bases at J, with 16 bases in the middle. The CDR3 is 14 residues long. CDR3 sequence: CAISPQGGGTEAFF. Here the CDR3 DNA reads TGTGCCATCAGCCCACAGGGTGGTGGGACTGAAGCTTTCTTT.

Details on this clone: An end of the junction differs from the germline gene, which may be a read error. V is TRBV7-7 and J is TRBJ1-5; weak D call: TRBD1 (6 bases). This CDR3 region has 16 residues. The germline gives CDR1 SSHAT, CDR2 FNYEAQ (reference sequence). This CDR3 reads CASSREGKDSNQPQHF. Here the CDR3 DNA reads TGTGCTAGCAGCCGGGAGGGAAAGGACAGTAATCAGCCCCAGCATTTT.

V is TRBV7-9 and J is TRBJ1-1; no definite D call. Germline loops: CDR1 SEHNR, CDR2 FQNEAQ (reference sequence). Trimming pared 0 bases from V and 5 bases from J, leaving 4 bases between. This CDR3 is built from 12 residues. CDR3 in amino acids: CASSLAGTEAFF. The CDR3 DNA is TGTGCCAGCAGCTTAGCCGGGACTGAAGCTTTCTTT.

The V gene is TRBV5-1, the J gene TRBJ1-1; no clear D. The CDR3 runs to 14 residues. Germline V gene data show CDR1 as SGHRS and CDR2 as YFSETQ. The V and J ends lost 2 bases and 3 bases respectively, with 11 bases between them. The CDR3 is CASSFSRQDTEAFF. The CDR3 coding sequence is TGCGCCAGCAGCTTTTCGCGGCAAGACACTGAAGCTTTCTTT.

This clone occurred a few times. The chain has TRBV7-2 and TRBJ1-2; D is ambiguous. Trimming took 4 bases from V and 8 from J, leaving 14 bases between them. The CDR3 spans 13 residues. Germline V lookup: CDR1 SGHTA, CDR2 FQGNSA. CDR3 nucleotides: TGTGCCAGCAGCTCCAGTCAGACGGGGGGCTACACCTTC. As protein: CASSSSQTGGYTF.

This rearrangement joins TRBV28 to TRBJ1-1; D remains ambiguous. V was pared by 6 bases and J by 6 bases, with 17 bases between. The V gene's germline CDR1 is MDHEN and CDR2 SYDVKM. The CDR3 totals 14 residues. CDR3: CASSGERSGSEAFF. For the CDR3, the DNA is TGTGCCAGCAGCGGGGAACGGAGTGGCTCTGAAGCTTTCTTT.

This chain links TRBV3-1 (or the pseudogene TRBV3-2) with TRBJ2-2; 7 nucleotides align to TRBD1. Germline V gives CDR1 LGHDT, CDR2 YNNKEL (reference sequence). Trimming cost V 4 bases and J 1 base; bases outside gene matches: 9. This CDR3 has 17 residues. CDR3 sequence reads: CASSRSTGTENTGELFF. The CDR3 nucleotides are TGTGCCAGCAGCCGCTCAACCGGGACAGAGAACACCGGGGAGCTGTTTTTT.